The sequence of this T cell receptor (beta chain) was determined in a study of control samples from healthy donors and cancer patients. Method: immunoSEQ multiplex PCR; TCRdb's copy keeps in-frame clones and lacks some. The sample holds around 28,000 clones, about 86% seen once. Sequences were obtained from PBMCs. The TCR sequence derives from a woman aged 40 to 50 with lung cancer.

The CDR3 bases are TGTGCCAGTAGTATCTTAGGGGTTATGCAGCCCCAGCATTTT. This sequence encodes CASSILGVMQPQHF. The V and J genes are TRBV19 and TRBJ1-5; tentative D call: TRBD1 (5 bases). V was trimmed by 3 bases and J by 7 bases, leaving 13 bases between them. Germline V gives CDR1 LNHDA, CDR2 SQIVND (reference sequence). The CDR3 consists of 14 residues. Full variable domain (remainder filled in from reference TRBV19 and TRBJ1-5): DGGITQSPKYLFRKEGQNVTLSCEQNLNHDAMYWYRQDPGQGLRLIYYSQIVNDFQKGDIAEGYSVSREKKESFPLTVTSAQKNPTAFYLCASSILGVMQPQHFGDGTRLSIL.